This T cell receptor beta chain originates from a study of blood T cells in healthy people across ages. Primed by a sample-barcoded 5' primer and a J-beta primer mix, a second PCR proceeded for roughly 6 to 12 cycles. Via MiXCR, TCRdb re-called the 5' RACE reads, giving one row per CDR3 protein. The sample has 1.5 million to 2 million distinct CDR3 sequences, roughly 28% seen once. Every sample had a minimum of 6.5 million PBMCs isolated. A minimum of 5.5 micrograms of total RNA was extracted per sample. Sequencing was done on a sample of blood. The sequence came from a young woman in good health.

The CDR3 region is CASSPRASGTLIEQFF. The CDR3 bases are TGTGCCAGCAGCCCCCGGGCTAGCGGGACCCTGATTGAGCAGTTCTTC. J is TRBJ2-1 and V is TRBV5-4; TRBD2 matches 9 bases. The trim removed 4 bases at V and 9 bases at J, leaving 14 bases unmatched. There are 16 residues in the CDR3. Germline loops: CDR1 SGHNT, CDR2 YYREEE (reference sequence). Based on the CDR3 plus reference TRBV5-4 and TRBJ2-1, the full variable domain is ETGVTQSPTHLIKTRGQQVTLRCSSQSGHNTVSWYQQALGQGPQFIFQYYREEENGRGNFPPRFSGLQFPNYSSELNVNALELDDSALYLCASSPRASGTLIEQFFGPGTRLTVL.